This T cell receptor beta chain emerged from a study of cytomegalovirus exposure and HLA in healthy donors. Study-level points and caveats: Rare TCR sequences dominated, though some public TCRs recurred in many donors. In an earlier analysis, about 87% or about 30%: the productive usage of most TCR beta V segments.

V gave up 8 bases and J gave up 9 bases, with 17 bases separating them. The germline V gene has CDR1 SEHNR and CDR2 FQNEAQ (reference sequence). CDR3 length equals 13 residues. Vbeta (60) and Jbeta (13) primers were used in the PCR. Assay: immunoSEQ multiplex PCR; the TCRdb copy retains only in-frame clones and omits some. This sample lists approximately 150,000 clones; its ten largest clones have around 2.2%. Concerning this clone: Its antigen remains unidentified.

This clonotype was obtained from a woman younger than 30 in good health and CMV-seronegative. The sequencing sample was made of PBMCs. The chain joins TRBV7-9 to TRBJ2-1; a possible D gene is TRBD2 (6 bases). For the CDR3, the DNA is TGTGCCAGCGGCCCAGATGCGGGACGTGAGCAGTTCTTC. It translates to CASGPDAGREQFF.